One sample yielded the 20 T cell receptor beta chains listed below, sequenced in a study of cytomegalovirus exposure and HLA in healthy donors (TCRdb year 2017). The library was obtained by the immunoSEQ multiplex PCR assay. The multiplex PCR relied on a mix of 60 forward primers for TCR Vbeta segments and 13 reverse primers for TCR Jbeta segments. The immuneACCESS repertoire file appears here via TCRdb, limited to in-frame rearrangements. These files lack a portion of the clones; in checked studies, under half of the deficit traces to unresolved V genes, and the cause of the others is not known. This sample comprises about 160,000 clones, 80% to 90% of them detected only once. The leading ten clones occupy 1.5% to 2% of the sample. The sequencing sample was made of PBMCs. The receptors stem from a woman aged 18-29 years in good health and CMV-seronegative.

This rearrangement joins TRBV5-1 to TRBJ1-4; tentatively, D is TRBD1 (6 bases). From germline, CDR1 is SGHRS and CDR2 YFSETQ. The CDR3 extends over 13 amino acids. V lost 0 bases and J 13 bases, leaving 13 bases between the germline ends. As DNA, the CDR3 is TGCGCCAGCAGCTTGGACATAACAGGGCGACTGTTTTTT. This codes for CASSLDITGRLFF.

The V and J genes are TRBV28 and TRBJ1-2; D unclear. V lost 5 bases and J lost 4, with 14 bases in between. The CDR3 contains 14 residues. Germline CDR1 is MDHEN and CDR2 is SYDVKM. CDR3 coding DNA: TGTGCCAGCAGTCCCACTCATGCGAGCTATGGCTACACCTTC. It yields the protein CASSPTHASYGYTF.

This clone occurred a few times. This chain connects TRBV21-1 to TRBJ2-1; the tabulated D call, TRBD2, remains unverified against the DNA. TRBV21-1 counts as a pseudogene. The CDR3 spans 16 residues. The CDR3 nucleotides read TGTGCCAGCAGCAAAGGGGGGGGTAGCGGGTACAATGAGCAGTTCTTC. As protein: CASSKGGGSGYNEQFF.

The chain recombines TRBV6-5 with TRBJ1-2; 10 nucleotides align to TRBD1. The CDR3 runs to 15 residues. With 0 bases clipped from V and 2 bases from J, the junction kept 0 bases outside the gene matches. Germline CDR1 reads MNHEY; CDR2 reads SVGAGI. CDR3 amino acids: CASSYSTGGNYGYTF. The CDR3 nucleotides are TGTGCCAGCAGTTACTCGACAGGGGGCAACTATGGCTACACCTTC.

The chain combines TRBV19 with TRBJ1-4; 9 bases line up with TRBD1. Trimming cost V 4 bases and J 5 bases; bases outside gene matches: 8. Germline loops: CDR1 LNHDA, CDR2 SQIVND (reference sequence). The CDR3 sequence is 16 residues long. In DNA, the CDR3 is TGTGCCAGTAGTAGAGGGACAGGGTCGTTAAATGAAAAACTGTTTTTT. Its translation is CASSRGTGSLNEKLFF.

This clone was detected only a few times. The genes are TRBV25-1 and TRBJ2-6; 9 bases fit TRBD1. V trimming: 4 bases; J trimming: 0 bases; junction bases outside the gene matches: 7. CDR3 length: 18 amino acids. Germline V gene data show CDR1 as MGHDK and CDR2 as SYGVNS. The CDR3 coding sequence is TGTGCCAGCAGTGCCGGACAGGGGAAAATCTCTGGGGCCAACGTCCTGACTTTC. This gives the protein CASSAGQGKISGANVLTF.

The genes are TRBV6-5 and TRBJ2-1; 8 positions match TRBD2. The germline V gene has CDR1 MNHEY and CDR2 SVGAGI. The CDR3 is 16 amino acids. Trimming at V came to 4 bases and at J to 7 bases, leaving 12 bases not matched to a gene. The CDR3 loop reads CASSFVAGRMANEQFF. As DNA, the CDR3 is TGTGCCAGCAGTTTTGTAGCGGGGAGGATGGCTAATGAGCAGTTCTTC.

V is TRBV28 and J is TRBJ2-5, with D perhaps matching TRBD1 (6 bases). CDR1 is MDHEN and CDR2 is SYDVKM in the germline V gene. This CDR3 comprises 15 residues. The V gene lost 3 bases and the J gene lost 2 bases, with 13 bases spanning the gap. The CDR3 DNA follows: TGTGCCAGCAGTTTTCTGGGGCAGGGGCAAGAGACCCAGTACTTC. Residues: CASSFLGQGQETQYF.

The chain couples TRBV5-6 to TRBJ1-5, with no clear D. This CDR3 comprises 14 residues. The germline gives CDR1 SGHDT, CDR2 YYEEEE. The V and J ends lost 3 bases and 4 bases respectively, with 11 bases between them. CDR3: CASSSSAGNQPQHF. The CDR3 coding sequence is TGTGCCAGCAGCTCCTCGGCGGGGAATCAGCCCCAGCATTTT.

This chain joins TRBV30 and TRBJ2-7; TRBD1 aligns across 7 bases. V lost 5 bases, J lost 6 bases, and 7 bases stayed unmatched. The germline V gene has CDR1 GTSNPN and CDR2 SVGIG (reference sequence). The CDR3 consists of 12 residues. DNA of the CDR3: TGTGCCTGGGACAGGGATACTCTCGAGCAGTACTTC. Translation: CAWDRDTLEQYF.

The J gene is TRBJ2-4, the V gene TRBV4-2, with a weak D call TRBD2 (6 bases). The CDR3 is 13 residues long. V lost 8 bases and J 3 bases, leaving 11 bases between the germline ends. CDR1 is LGHNA, CDR2 YNFKEQ, per germline. For the CDR3, the DNA is TGTGCCAGCCGCGGGATCGGCAAAAACATTCAGTACTTC. Translated: CASRGIGKNIQYF.

The V gene is TRBV25-1, the J gene TRBJ2-6; D is uncertain. Germline loops: CDR1 MGHDK, CDR2 SYGVNS. This CDR3 has 18 residues. The germline V and J ends were trimmed by 1 base and 0 bases, with 13 bases remaining between them. CDR3 DNA sequence: TGTGCCAGCAGTGAATCTGTGAGCCAAAGCTCTGGGGCCAACGTCCTGACTTTC. This translates into CASSESVSQSSGANVLTF. The variable domain in full, with the rest retrieved from reference TRBV25-1 and TRBJ2-6, is EADIYQTPRYLVIGTGKKITLECSQTMGHDKMYWYQQDPGMELHLIHYSYGVNSTEKGDLSSESTVSRIRTEHFPLTLESARPSHTSQYLCASSESVSQSSGANVLTFGAGSRLTVL.

The table lists this clone with a few counts. This chain's CDR3 is CASRPKFGSNYEQYF. The CDR3 DNA reads as TGTGCCAGCAGACCAAAGTTCGGGTCAAACTACGAGCAGTACTTC. The chain uses TRBV28 and TRBJ2-7, with no clear D. Trimming cost V 6 bases and J 3 bases, with 18 bases left between them. Per germline, CDR1 MDHEN and CDR2 SYDVKM. The CDR3 runs 15 residues. The whole variable domain, filled in from reference TRBV28 and TRBJ2-7, reads DVKVTQSSRYLVKRTGEKVFLECVQDMDHENMFWYRQDPGLGLRLIYFSYDVKMKEKGDIPEGYSVSREKKERFSLILESASTNQTSMYLCASRPKFGSNYEQYFGPGTRLTVT.

The chain recombines TRBV7-8 with TRBJ1-2, with D hard to call. V shed 2 bases and J shed 0 bases, with 13 bases lying between them. Germline CDR1 is SGHVS and CDR2 is FQNEAQ. The CDR3 loop spans 16 amino acids. CDR3 DNA: TGTGCCAGCAGCTTATCTACAACCGGGGCTAACTATGGCTACACCTTC. Encoded protein: CASSLSTTGANYGYTF. Combining the CDR3 with reference TRBV7-8 and TRBJ1-2 gives the whole variable domain GAGVSQSPRYKVAKRGQDVALRCDPISGHVSLFWYQQALGQGPEFLTYFQNEAQLDKSGLPSDRFFAERPEGSVSTLKIQRTQQEDSAVYLCASSLSTTGANYGYTFGSGTRLTVV.

A single count supports this clone. The chain couples TRBV18 to TRBJ1-5; maybe TRBD1 (5 bases). The germline CDR1 and CDR2 sequences are KGHSH and LQKENI. The ends were cut back, 3 bases at V and 6 bases at J, with 21 bases in the middle. The CDR3 is made up of 17 amino acids. CDR3 sequence: CASSPWTLTKQAQPQHF. The DNA of the CDR3 is TGTGCCAGCTCACCTTGGACCTTAACAAAACAGGCTCAGCCCCAGCATTTT.

The table lists this clone with a count of one. The genes are TRBV29-1 and TRBJ2-3; 11 nucleotides line up with TRBD2. V lost 8 bases and J lost 0; bases outside the gene matches: 7. This CDR3 has 15 amino acids. Germline V gene sequence: CDR1 SQVTM, CDR2 ANQGSEA. For the CDR3, the DNA is TGCAGCACCACCGGGACTAGCGGAAGCACAGATACGCAGTATTTT. Protein product: CSTTGTSGSTDTQYF.

V usage is TRBV10-1 and J usage is TRBJ1-4, with D perhaps TRBD1 (5 bases). The CDR3 is 15 residues long. Deletions cut 2 bases from V and 5 bases from J, with 12 bases between. The V gene's germline CDR1 is WNHNN and CDR2 SYGVQD (reference sequence). The CDR3 DNA follows: TGCGCCAGCAGTGAGGCAGTCGGACAAAATGAAAAACTGTTTTTT. Amino acid sequence: CASSEAVGQNEKLFF.

This chain uses TRBV18 with TRBJ2-7; 7 bases fit TRBD1. There are 14 residues in the CDR3. J lost 2 bases, V lost 3 bases, and 4 bases had no gene match. CDR1 and CDR2 (germline): KGHSH, LQKENI. DNA for the CDR3: TGTGCCAGCTCACCCGATACAGGGGCCTACGAGCAGTACTTC. Protein: CASSPDTGAYEQYF.

The V call is TRBV11-2, the J call TRBJ1-4; D is ambiguous. The CDR3 covers 19 residues. The germline V gene has CDR1 SGHAT and CDR2 FQNNGV. V lost 2 bases and J lost 2, with 21 bases in between. CDR3 sequence: CASSLSPRVVRRTNEKLFF. In DNA, the CDR3 is TGTGCCAGCAGCTTATCTCCCCGGGTCGTTCGTCGGACTAATGAAAAACTGTTTTTT.

This chain joins TRBV29-1 and TRBJ2-5; D unclear. Germline V gene lookup returns CDR1 SQVTM and CDR2 ANQGSEA. The V end was cut by 6 bases, the J end by 1 base, with 12 bases between. The length of the CDR3 is 13 residues. For the CDR3, the DNA is TGCAGCGTCCGCCGAGCTCCCCAAGAGACCCAGTACTTC. This sequence encodes CSVRRAPQETQYF.